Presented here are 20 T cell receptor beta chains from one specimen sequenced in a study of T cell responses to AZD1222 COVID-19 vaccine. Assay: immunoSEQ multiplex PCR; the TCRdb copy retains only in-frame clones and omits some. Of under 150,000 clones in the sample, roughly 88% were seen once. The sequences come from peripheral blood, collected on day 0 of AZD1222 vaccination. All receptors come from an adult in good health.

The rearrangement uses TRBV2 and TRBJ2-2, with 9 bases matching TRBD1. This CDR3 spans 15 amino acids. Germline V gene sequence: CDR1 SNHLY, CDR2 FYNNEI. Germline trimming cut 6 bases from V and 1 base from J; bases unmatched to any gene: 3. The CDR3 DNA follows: TGTGCCAGCAGGGCGGGACAGGGGAACACCGGGGAGCTGTTTTTT. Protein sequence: CASRAGQGNTGELFF.

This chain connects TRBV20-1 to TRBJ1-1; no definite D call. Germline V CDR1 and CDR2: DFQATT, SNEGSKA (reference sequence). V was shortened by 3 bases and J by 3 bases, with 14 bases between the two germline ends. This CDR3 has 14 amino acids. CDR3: CSASNGEDHTEAFF. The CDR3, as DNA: TGCAGTGCTAGTAACGGGGAGGATCACACTGAAGCTTTCTTT.

CDR3 region: CASSQDGAYNEQFF. Here the CDR3 DNA reads TGCGCCAGCAGCCAAGACGGGGCCTACAATGAGCAGTTCTTC. This chain joins TRBV4-1 and TRBJ2-1; TRBD2 might be the D (5 bases). CDR3 length: 14 amino acids. Germline CDR1 MGHRA, CDR2 YSYEKL. V was cut by 0 bases and J by 2 bases, with 5 bases left in between.

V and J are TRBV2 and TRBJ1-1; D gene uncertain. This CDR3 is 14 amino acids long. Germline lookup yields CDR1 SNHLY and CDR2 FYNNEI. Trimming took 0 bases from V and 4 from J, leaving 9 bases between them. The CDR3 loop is CASSEARTSTEAFF. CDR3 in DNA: TGTGCCAGCAGTGAAGCGAGGACTAGCACTGAAGCTTTCTTT.

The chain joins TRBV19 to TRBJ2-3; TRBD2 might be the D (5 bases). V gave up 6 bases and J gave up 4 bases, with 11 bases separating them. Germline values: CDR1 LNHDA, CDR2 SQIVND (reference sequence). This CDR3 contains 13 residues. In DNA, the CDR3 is TGTGCCAGTAGCCCCCCTAGCCCAGATACGCAGTATTTT. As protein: CASSPPSPDTQYF.

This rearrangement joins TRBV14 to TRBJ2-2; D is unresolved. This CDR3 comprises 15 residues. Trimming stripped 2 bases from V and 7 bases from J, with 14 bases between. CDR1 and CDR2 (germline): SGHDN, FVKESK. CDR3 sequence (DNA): TGTGCCAGCAGCCAACAAATGTCTCGACTCGGGGAGCTGTTTTTT. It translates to CASSQQMSRLGELFF.

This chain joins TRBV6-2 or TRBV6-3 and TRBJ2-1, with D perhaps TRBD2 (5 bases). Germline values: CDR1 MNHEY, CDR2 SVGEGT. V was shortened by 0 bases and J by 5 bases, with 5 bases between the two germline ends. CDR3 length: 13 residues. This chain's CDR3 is CASSYSRDNEQFF. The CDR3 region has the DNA TGTGCCAGCAGTTACTCGCGGGACAATGAGCAGTTCTTC.

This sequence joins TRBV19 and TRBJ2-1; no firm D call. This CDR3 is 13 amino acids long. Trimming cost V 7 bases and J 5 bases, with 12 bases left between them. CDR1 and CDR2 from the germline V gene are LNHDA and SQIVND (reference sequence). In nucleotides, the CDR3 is TGTGCCAGTACCCGCTGGCAGGACAATGAGCAGTTCTTC. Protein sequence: CASTRWQDNEQFF.

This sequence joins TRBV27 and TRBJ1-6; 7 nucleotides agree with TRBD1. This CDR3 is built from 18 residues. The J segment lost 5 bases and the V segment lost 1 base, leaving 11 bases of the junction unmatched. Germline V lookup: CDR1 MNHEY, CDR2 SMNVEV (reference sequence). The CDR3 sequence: CASSLFRGGQTNNSPLHF. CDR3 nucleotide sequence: TGTGCCAGCAGTTTATTTCGGGGGGGACAGACTAATAATTCACCCCTCCACTTT.

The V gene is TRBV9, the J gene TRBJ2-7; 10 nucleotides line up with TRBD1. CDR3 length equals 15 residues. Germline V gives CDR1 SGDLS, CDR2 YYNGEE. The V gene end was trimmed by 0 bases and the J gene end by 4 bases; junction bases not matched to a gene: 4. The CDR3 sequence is CASSVGGTGEYEQYF. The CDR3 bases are TGTGCCAGCAGCGTAGGCGGGACAGGGGAATACGAGCAGTACTTC.

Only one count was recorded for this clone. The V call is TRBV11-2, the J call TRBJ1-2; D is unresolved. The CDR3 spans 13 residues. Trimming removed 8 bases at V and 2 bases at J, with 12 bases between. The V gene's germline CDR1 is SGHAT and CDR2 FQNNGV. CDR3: CASSTSTNYGYTF. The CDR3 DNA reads TGTGCCAGCTCAACCAGTACGAACTATGGCTACACCTTC.

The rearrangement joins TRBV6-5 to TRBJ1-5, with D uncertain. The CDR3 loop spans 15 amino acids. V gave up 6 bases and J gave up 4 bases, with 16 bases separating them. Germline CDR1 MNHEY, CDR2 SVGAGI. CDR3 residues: CASSQTHLTNQPQHF. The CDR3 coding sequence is TGTGCCAGCAGCCAAACCCACCTCACTAATCAGCCCCAGCATTTT.

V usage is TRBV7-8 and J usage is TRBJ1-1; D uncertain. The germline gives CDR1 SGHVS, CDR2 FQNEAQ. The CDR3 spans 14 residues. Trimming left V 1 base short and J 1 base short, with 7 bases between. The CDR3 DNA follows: TGTGCCAGCAGCTTAGAAGGATGGAACACTGAAGCTTTCTTT. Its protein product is CASSLEGWNTEAFF.

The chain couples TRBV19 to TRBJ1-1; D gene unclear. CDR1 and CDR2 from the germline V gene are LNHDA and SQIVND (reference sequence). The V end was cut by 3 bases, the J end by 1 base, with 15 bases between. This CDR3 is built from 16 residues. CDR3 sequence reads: CASSIPRVLKNTEAFF. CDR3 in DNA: TGTGCCAGTAGTATTCCTAGGGTCTTGAAGAACACTGAAGCTTTCTTT.

The CDR3 nucleotides are TGTGCCAGCAGCTCCCCACAGGGTAGGAATGAAAAACTGTTTTTT. This codes for CASSSPQGRNEKLFF. The rearrangement joins TRBV7-9 to TRBJ1-4; D possibly corresponds to TRBD1 (6 bases). This CDR3 comprises 15 residues. Trimming took 4 bases from V and 5 from J, leaving 14 bases between them. Germline CDR1 reads SEHNR; CDR2 reads FQNEAQ (reference sequence).

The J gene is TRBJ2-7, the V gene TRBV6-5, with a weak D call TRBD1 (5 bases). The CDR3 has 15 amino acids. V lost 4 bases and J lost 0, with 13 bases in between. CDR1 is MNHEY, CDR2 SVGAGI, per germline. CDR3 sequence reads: CASSSDISASYEQYF. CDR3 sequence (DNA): TGTGCCAGCAGTTCGGACATTTCCGCCTCCTACGAGCAGTACTTC.

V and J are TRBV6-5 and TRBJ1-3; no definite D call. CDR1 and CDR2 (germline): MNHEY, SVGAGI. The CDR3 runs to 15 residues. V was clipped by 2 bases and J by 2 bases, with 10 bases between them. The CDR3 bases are TGTGCCAGCAGTTACCTGGGAACGACTGGAAACACCATATATTTT. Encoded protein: CASSYLGTTGNTIYF.

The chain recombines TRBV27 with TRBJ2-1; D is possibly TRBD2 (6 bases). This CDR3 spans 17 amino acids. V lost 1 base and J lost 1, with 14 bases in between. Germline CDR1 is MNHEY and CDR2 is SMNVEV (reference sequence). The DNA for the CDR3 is TGTGCCAGCAGTTTATACCTACTAGCAGAATCCTACAATGAGCAGTTCTTC. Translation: CASSLYLLAESYNEQFF.

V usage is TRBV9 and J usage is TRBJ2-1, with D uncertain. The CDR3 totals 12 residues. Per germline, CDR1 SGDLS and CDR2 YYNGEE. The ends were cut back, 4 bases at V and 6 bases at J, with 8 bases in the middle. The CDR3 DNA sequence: TGTGCCAGCAGCCGCGACGGCAATGAGCAGTTCTTC. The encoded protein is CASSRDGNEQFF.

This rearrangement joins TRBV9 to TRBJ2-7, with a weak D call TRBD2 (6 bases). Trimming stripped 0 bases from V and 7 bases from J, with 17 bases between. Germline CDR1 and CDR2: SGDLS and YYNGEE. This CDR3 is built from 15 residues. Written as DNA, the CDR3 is TGTGCCAGCAGCGTAGGAGGTACGGGAGTCGTAGAGCAGTACTTC. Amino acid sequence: CASSVGGTGVVEQYF.